This entry lists 22 T cell receptor beta chains sequenced from one sample in a study of PD-1 blockade in mismatch repair-deficient tumors. The data were produced by immunoSEQ multiplex PCR, yet TCRdb's version contains in-frame clones alone and is incomplete. The sample includes 49,000 or so clones, more than 65% of them seen just once. The input for sequencing was peripheral blood, taken roughly 19 weeks after starting pembrolizumab. All receptors derive from an adult with mismatch repair-deficient cancer.

V usage is TRBV11-3 and J usage is TRBJ1-1, with D tentatively TRBD1 (6 bases). The germline V gene encodes CDR1 SGHNT and CDR2 YENEEA. This CDR3 region has 14 residues. V was shortened by 0 bases and J by 3 bases, with 8 bases between the two germline ends. The chain's CDR3 is CASSLEQGYTEAFF. CDR3 nucleotides: TGTGCCAGCAGCTTAGAACAGGGCTACACTGAAGCTTTCTTT.

V is TRBV14 and J is TRBJ2-5, with 12 bases fitting TRBD2. This CDR3 has 16 amino acids. V lost 2 bases, J lost 1 base, and 2 bases stayed unmatched. Germline loops: CDR1 SGHDN, CDR2 FVKESK. The CDR3 protein is CASSQQTSGSQETQYF. In nucleotides, the CDR3 is TGTGCCAGCAGCCAACAGACTAGCGGGAGCCAAGAGACCCAGTACTTC.

The sample holds one count of this clone. The chain uses TRBV19 and TRBJ2-3, with 11 positions matching TRBD2. V gave up 6 bases and J gave up 0 bases; unmatched junction bases: 2. Germline assignment: CDR1 LNHDA and CDR2 SQIVND (reference sequence). The length of the CDR3 is 15 residues. The CDR3 spells CASRRLAGSTDTQYF. In nucleotides, the CDR3 is TGTGCCAGTAGGAGACTAGCGGGAAGCACAGATACGCAGTATTTT.

The table lists this clone with a count of one. The chain employs TRBV18 and TRBJ2-5; 7 bases are a match to TRBD1. The CDR3 consists of 14 residues. The J segment lost 4 bases and the V segment lost 3 bases, leaving 5 bases of the junction unmatched. Germline V lookup: CDR1 KGHSH, CDR2 LQKENI. The CDR3 DNA sequence: TGTGCCAGCTCACCGACAGGGTGGAGAGAGACCCAGTACTTC. This encodes CASSPTGWRETQYF. Full variable domain (remainder filled in from reference TRBV18 and TRBJ2-5): NAGVMQNPRHLVRRRGQEARLRCSPMKGHSHVYWYRQLPEEGLKFMVYLQKENIIDESGMPKERFSAEFPKEGPSILRIQQVVRGDSAAYFCASSPTGWRETQYFGPGTRLLVL.

Only one count was recorded for this clone. This chain joins TRBV6-1 and TRBJ2-4; 9 nucleotides agree with TRBD1. CDR3 size: 18 residues. The germline gives CDR1 MNHNS, CDR2 SASEGT. V lost 1 base to trimming and J lost 4 bases; unmatched junction nucleotides: 11. Here the CDR3 DNA reads TGTGCCAGCAGTGAAGAAGGGGGACAGGGCGGAGGTAAAAACATTCAGTACTTC. Translated, it gives CASSEEGGQGGGKNIQYF.

The chain combines TRBV6-4 with TRBJ2-1, with 7 nucleotides matching TRBD2. The CDR3 runs to 14 residues. CDR1 and CDR2 (germline): MRHNA, SNTAGT. V gave up 3 bases and J gave up 9 bases; unmatched junction bases: 8. The chain's CDR3 is CASSEEAGRVEQFF. The CDR3 nucleotides read TGTGCCAGCAGTGAAGAGGCAGGGAGGGTTGAGCAGTTCTTC.

This chain connects TRBV11-2 to TRBJ2-3; TRBD2 matches 8 bases. J lost 4 bases, V lost 5 bases, and 14 bases had no gene match. Germline lookup yields CDR1 SGHAT and CDR2 FQNNGV. CDR3 size: 17 residues. The CDR3 loop is CASSRRGGSGNADTQYF. CDR3 DNA: TGTGCCAGCAGCCGCCGGGGGGGTAGCGGGAACGCAGATACGCAGTATTTT.

J is TRBJ1-5 and V is TRBV30, with D maybe TRBD1 (5 bases). The germline V and J ends were trimmed by 5 bases and 7 bases, with 15 bases remaining between them. The CDR3 runs to 13 residues. Germline-derived CDR1 and CDR2 are GTSNPN and SVGIG (reference sequence). As DNA, the CDR3 is TGTGCCTGGCGTCAGGGAACCCACCAGCCCCAGCATTTT. This encodes CAWRQGTHQPQHF.

V usage is TRBV6-5 and J usage is TRBJ1-1, with D perhaps TRBD1 (5 bases). This CDR3 spans 13 amino acids. Trimming pared 4 bases from V and 4 bases from J, leaving 10 bases between. The V gene's germline CDR1 is MNHEY and CDR2 SVGAGI. The DNA for the CDR3 is TGTGCCAGCAGTTCAGGGTTGTTCACTGAAGCTTTCTTT. As protein: CASSSGLFTEAFF.

The rearrangement uses TRBV30 and TRBJ2-3; D may be TRBD2 (6 bases). Germline V lookup: CDR1 GTSNPN, CDR2 SVGIG (reference sequence). V was shortened by 0 bases and J by 11 bases, with 9 bases between the two germline ends. The CDR3 consists of 11 residues. In nucleotides, the CDR3 is TGTGCCTGGAGTGTCGGGGGAGGGCAGTATTTT. Translating it yields CAWSVGGGQYF.

This chain connects TRBV13 to TRBJ2-1; D not certain. This CDR3 spans 15 amino acids. The V and J ends lost 4 bases and 0 bases respectively, with 10 bases between them. Germline CDR1 is PRHDT and CDR2 is FYEKMQ (reference sequence). CDR3 region: CASSSTTISYNEQFF. CDR3 DNA: TGTGCCAGCAGCTCCACAACCATCTCCTACAATGAGCAGTTCTTC.

The chain uses TRBV6-6 and TRBJ1-1, with 7 bases that match TRBD1. The V gene end was trimmed by 0 bases and the J gene end by 2 bases; junction bases not matched to a gene: 3. The CDR3 extends over 15 amino acids. Germline values: CDR1 MNHNY, CDR2 SVGAGI (reference sequence). The CDR3 bases are TGTGCCAGCAGTTACTCTAACAGGGGTAACACTGAAGCTTTCTTT. It translates to CASSYSNRGNTEAFF.

A single count supports this clone. The chain employs TRBV4-2 and TRBJ2-1; D gene ambiguous. The germline CDR1 and CDR2 sequences are LGHNA and YNFKEQ. The length of the CDR3 is 14 residues. V lost 6 bases, J lost 0 bases, and 9 bases lay in between. The CDR3 DNA reads as TGTGCCAGCAGTCCCGCCCCCTCCTACAATGAGCAGTTCTTC. Amino acid sequence: CASSPAPSYNEQFF.

The V and J genes are TRBV7-9 and TRBJ2-3; the match to TRBD2 covers 10 bases. J gave up 1 base and V 7 bases, and 8 bases lay outside the gene matches. From germline, CDR1 is SEHNR and CDR2 FQNEAQ (reference sequence). The CDR3 runs 16 residues. CDR3 in DNA: TGTGCCAGCACTAACAAGCGGGAGGGAGGCACAGATACGCAGTATTTT. This translates into CASTNKREGGTDTQYF.

The J gene is TRBJ2-5, the V gene TRBV7-2; D gene unclear. Trimming pared 3 bases from V and 3 bases from J, leaving 5 bases between. The CDR3 contains 12 residues. Germline CDR1 reads SGHTA; CDR2 reads FQGNSA. In DNA, the CDR3 is TGTGCCAGCAGCTTTTTTGAAGAGACCCAGTACTTC. Translating it yields CASSFFEETQYF.

The genes are TRBV5-8 and TRBJ1-1; D gene ambiguous. CDR3 length: 15 amino acids. Germline CDR1 SGHTS, CDR2 YDEGEE. With 2 bases removed from V and 5 bases from J, the gap between germline ends came to 16 bases. The CDR3 region is CASSFNGLLATEAFF. DNA of the CDR3: TGTGCCAGCAGCTTCAATGGCCTCCTAGCTACTGAAGCTTTCTTT.

Here the CDR3 reads CASSLGATRGNTIYF. The DNA of the CDR3 is TGTGCCAGCAGCTTGGGGGCGACGAGGGGAAACACCATATATTTT. This chain uses TRBV7-9 with TRBJ1-3; perhaps TRBD1 as D (6 bases). CDR1 is SEHNR and CDR2 is FQNEAQ in the germline V gene (reference sequence). The CDR3 has 15 amino acids. Trimming removed 3 bases at V and 4 bases at J, with 13 bases between.

The V call is TRBV27, the J call TRBJ1-3, with D perhaps matching TRBD1 (5 bases). From germline, CDR1 is MNHEY and CDR2 SMNVEV (reference sequence). The V and J ends lost 5 bases and 0 bases respectively, with 11 bases between them. This CDR3 spans 15 amino acids. DNA for the CDR3: TGTGCCAGCAGTACGACAGCTTACTCTGGAAACACCATATATTTT. As protein: CASSTTAYSGNTIYF.

The rearrangement joins TRBV5-6 to TRBJ1-1; no definite D call. The germline V and J ends were trimmed by 0 bases and 6 bases, with 15 bases remaining between them. Germline CDR1 SGHDT, CDR2 YYEEEE. The CDR3 consists of 15 residues. The CDR3 reads CASSLGAVVISEAFF. The CDR3 nucleotides are TGTGCCAGCAGCTTGGGGGCCGTTGTTATCTCTGAAGCTTTCTTT.

The V call is TRBV6-6, the J call TRBJ2-2; 7 bases are a match to TRBD1. The CDR3 loop spans 14 amino acids. V trimming: 6 bases; J trimming: 3 bases; junction bases outside the gene matches: 4. The germline V gene has CDR1 MNHNY and CDR2 SVGAGI (reference sequence). DNA for the CDR3: TGTGCCAGCAGCCAGGGACAGCACACCGGGGAGCTGTTTTTT. Translated, it gives CASSQGQHTGELFF.

This clone was detected once. The genes are TRBV5-4 and TRBJ2-2, with D maybe TRBD2 (5 bases). The CDR3 spans 14 residues. The germline V gene has CDR1 SGHNT and CDR2 YYREEE (reference sequence). Trimming removed 4 bases from V and 5 bases from J, with 12 bases in between. The CDR3 loop is CASSGISGTGELFF. CDR3 DNA sequence: TGTGCCAGCAGCGGAATATCGGGGACCGGGGAGCTGTTTTTT.

This clone was counted once. The chain joins TRBV5-4 to TRBJ2-7; TRBD1 matches 9 bases. CDR3 length equals 14 residues. Unmatched junction bases numbered 5, after V lost 4 bases and J lost 3 bases. CDR1 and CDR2 (germline): SGHNT, YYREEE (reference sequence). For the CDR3, the DNA is TGTGCCAGCAGCCCGGGACAGGGTGGCTACGAGCAGTACTTC. It yields the protein CASSPGQGGYEQYF.